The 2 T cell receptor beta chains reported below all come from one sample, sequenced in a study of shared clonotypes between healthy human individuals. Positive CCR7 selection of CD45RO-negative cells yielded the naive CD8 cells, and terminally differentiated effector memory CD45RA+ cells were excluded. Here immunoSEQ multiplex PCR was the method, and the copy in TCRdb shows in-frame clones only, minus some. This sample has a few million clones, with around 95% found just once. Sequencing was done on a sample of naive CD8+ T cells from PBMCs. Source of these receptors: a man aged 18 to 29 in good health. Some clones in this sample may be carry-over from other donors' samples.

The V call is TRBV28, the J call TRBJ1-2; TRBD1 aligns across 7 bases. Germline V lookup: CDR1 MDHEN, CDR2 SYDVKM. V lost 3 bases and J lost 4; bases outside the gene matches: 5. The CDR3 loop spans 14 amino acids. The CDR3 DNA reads TGTGCCAGCAGTTTGGGACAGTCAATCTATGGCTACACCTTC. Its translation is CASSLGQSIYGYTF.

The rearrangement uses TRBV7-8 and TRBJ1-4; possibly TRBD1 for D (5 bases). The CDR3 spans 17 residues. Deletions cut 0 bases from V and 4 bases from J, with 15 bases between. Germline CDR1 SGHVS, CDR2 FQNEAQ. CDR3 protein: CASSLARVGLRNEKLFF. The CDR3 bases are TGTGCCAGCAGCTTAGCGCGTGTGGGACTGCGTAATGAAAAACTGTTTTTT. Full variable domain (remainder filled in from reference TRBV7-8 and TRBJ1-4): GAGVSQSPRYKVAKRGQDVALRCDPISGHVSLFWYQQALGQGPEFLTYFQNEAQLDKSGLPSDRFFAERPEGSVSTLKIQRTQQEDSAVYLCASSLARVGLRNEKLFFGSGTQLSVL.